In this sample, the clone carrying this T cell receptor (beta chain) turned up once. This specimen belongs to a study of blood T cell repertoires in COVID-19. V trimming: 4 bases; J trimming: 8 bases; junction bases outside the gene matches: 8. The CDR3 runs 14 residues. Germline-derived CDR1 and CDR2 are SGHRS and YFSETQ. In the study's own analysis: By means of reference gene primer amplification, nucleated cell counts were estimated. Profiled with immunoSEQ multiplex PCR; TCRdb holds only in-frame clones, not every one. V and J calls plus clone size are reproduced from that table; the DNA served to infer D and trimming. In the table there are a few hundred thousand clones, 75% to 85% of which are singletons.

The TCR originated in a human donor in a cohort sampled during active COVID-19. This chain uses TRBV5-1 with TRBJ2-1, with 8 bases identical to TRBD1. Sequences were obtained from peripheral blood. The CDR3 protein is CASSRGQGTDEQFF. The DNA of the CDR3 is TGCGCCAGCAGCCGAGGACAGGGCACGGATGAGCAGTTCTTC.